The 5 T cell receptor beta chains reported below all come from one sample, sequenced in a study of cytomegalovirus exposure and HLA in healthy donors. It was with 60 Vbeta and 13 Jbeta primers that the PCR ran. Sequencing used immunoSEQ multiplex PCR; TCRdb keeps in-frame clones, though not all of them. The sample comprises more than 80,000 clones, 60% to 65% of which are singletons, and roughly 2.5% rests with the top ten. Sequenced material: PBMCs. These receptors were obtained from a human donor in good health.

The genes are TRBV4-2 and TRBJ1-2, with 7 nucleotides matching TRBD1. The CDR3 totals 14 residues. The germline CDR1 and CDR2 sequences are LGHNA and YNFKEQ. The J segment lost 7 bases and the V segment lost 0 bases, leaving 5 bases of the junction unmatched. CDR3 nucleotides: TGTGCCAGCAGCCAAGATTTGGCAGGGGGTGGCTACACCTTC. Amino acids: CASSQDLAGGGYTF.

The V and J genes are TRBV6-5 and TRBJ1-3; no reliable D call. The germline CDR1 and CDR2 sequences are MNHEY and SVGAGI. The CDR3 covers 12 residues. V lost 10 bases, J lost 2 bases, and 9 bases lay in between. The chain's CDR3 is CATSPAGNTIYF. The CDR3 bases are TGTGCCACTTCCCCGGCTGGAAACACCATATATTTT.

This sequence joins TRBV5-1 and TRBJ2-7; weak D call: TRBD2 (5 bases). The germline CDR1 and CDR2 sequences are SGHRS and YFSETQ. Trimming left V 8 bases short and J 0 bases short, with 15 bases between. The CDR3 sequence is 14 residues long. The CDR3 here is CASATMGASYEQYF. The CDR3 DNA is TGCGCCAGTGCTACGATGGGAGCCTCCTACGAGCAGTACTTC.

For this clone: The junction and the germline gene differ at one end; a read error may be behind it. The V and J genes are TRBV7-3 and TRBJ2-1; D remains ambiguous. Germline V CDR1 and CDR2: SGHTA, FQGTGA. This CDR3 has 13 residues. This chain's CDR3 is CASSSTILGSWVF. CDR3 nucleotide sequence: TGTGCCAGCAGCTCAACAATCCTCGGGTCCTGGGTCTTC.

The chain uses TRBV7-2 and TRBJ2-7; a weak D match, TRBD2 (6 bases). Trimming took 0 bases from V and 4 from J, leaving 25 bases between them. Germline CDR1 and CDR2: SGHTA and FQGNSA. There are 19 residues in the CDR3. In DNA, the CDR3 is TGTGCCAGCAGCTTAGCTCTCAGGTCCGCAAGGAGGGGAAATTACGAGCAGTACTTC. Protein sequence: CASSLALRSARRGNYEQYF.